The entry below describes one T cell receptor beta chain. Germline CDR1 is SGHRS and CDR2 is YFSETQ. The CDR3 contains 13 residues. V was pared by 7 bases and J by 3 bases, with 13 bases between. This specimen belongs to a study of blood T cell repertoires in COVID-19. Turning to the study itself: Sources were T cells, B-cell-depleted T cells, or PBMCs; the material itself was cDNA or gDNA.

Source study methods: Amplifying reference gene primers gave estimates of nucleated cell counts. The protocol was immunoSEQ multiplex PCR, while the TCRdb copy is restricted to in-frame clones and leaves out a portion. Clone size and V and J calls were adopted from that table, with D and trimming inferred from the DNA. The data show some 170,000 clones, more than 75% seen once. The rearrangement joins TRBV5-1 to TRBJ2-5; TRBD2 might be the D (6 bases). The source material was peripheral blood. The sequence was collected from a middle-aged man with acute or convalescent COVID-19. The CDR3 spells CASVREEKETQYF. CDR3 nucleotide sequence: TGCGCCAGCGTGCGGGAAGAGAAAGAGACCCAGTACTTC.